The 13 T cell receptor beta chains presented below share a single source sample, sequenced in a study of T-cell reconstitution after alpha-beta-depleted transplantation in children. It was with unique molecular identifiers that the TCRbeta library was prepared. TCRdb redid the calling of the PCR reads with MiXCR, one entry per CDR3 protein. Among 120,000 or so distinct CDR3 sequences listed, approximately 10% were seen once. The sequenced sample was PBMCs from the stem cell graft donor, obtained from the stem cell graft. These receptors were collected from a human donor who donated a stem cell graft to a child with acute lymphoblastic leukemia.

This clonotype has ten or more counts. J is TRBJ2-6 and V is TRBV5-1, with TRBD1 matching over 10 bases. The V segment lost 2 bases and the J segment 1 base; nucleotides outside the gene matches: 3. This CDR3 is 17 amino acids long. Germline V gene sequence: CDR1 SGHRS, CDR2 YFSETQ. The CDR3 nucleotides are TGCGCCAGCAGCTTCGGACAGGGGGGTTCTGGGGCCAACGTCCTGACTTTC. Its translation: CASSFGQGGSGANVLTF.

This clonotype occurred many times. The chain employs TRBV6-5 and TRBJ1-6, with D possibly matching TRBD1 (5 bases). This CDR3 region has 17 residues. Looked up from germline, CDR1 is MNHEY and CDR2 is SVGAGI. The V end was cut by 0 bases, the J end by 10 bases, with 19 bases between. CDR3 in DNA: TGTGCCAGCAGTTACTCAGTTGGGTACAGGAATCGATCACCCCTCCACTTT. Translating it yields CASSYSVGYRNRSPLHF.

Remarks on this clonotype: Given a far larger clone just one base away, this is likely a sequencing read error. The chain employs TRBV11-2 and TRBJ2-1; D unresolved. This CDR3 region has 11 residues. CDR1 SGHAT and CDR2 FQNNGV come from the germline V gene. The CDR3, as DNA: TGTGCCAGCAGCCCGCAGAATGAGCAGCTCTTC. This translates into CASSPQNEQLF.

The chain has TRBV30 and TRBJ2-2; no definite D call. CDR3 length: 12 amino acids. Germline V lookup: CDR1 GTSNPN, CDR2 SVGIG (reference sequence). V lost 8 bases and J lost 2, with 9 bases in between. The CDR3 loop is CAGRQNTGELFF. CDR3 DNA: TGTGCCGGACGGCAAAACACCGGGGAGCTGTTTTTT.

This clonotype showed up just a few times. The rearrangement uses TRBV30 and TRBJ2-1; TRBD1 might be the D (6 bases). Germline V gene lookup returns CDR1 GTSNPN and CDR2 SVGIG (reference sequence). V shed 7 bases and J shed 5 bases, with 18 bases lying between them. This CDR3 comprises 14 residues. CDR3 residues: CAFLPGHGHNEQFF. The CDR3 DNA reads TGTGCCTTTTTACCGGGACATGGGCACAATGAGCAGTTCTTC. Variable domain in full (rest from reference TRBV30 and TRBJ2-1): SQTIHQWPATLVQPVGSPLSLECTVEGTSNPNLYWYRQAAGRGLQLLFYSVGIGQISSEVPQNLSASRPQDRQFILSSKKLLLSDSGFYLCAFLPGHGHNEQFFGPGTRLTVL.

This clonotype was picked up many times. The V call is TRBV6-2 or TRBV6-3, the J call TRBJ2-5, with 12 bases identical to TRBD2. The CDR3 covers 15 residues. The ends lost 5 bases at V and 6 bases at J; junction bases unmatched: 7. The V gene's germline CDR1 is MNHEY and CDR2 SVGEGT. The CDR3 bases are TGTGCCAGCAGTCCTAGCGGGAGGGCCGGAAAGACCCAGTACTTC. As protein: CASSPSGRAGKTQYF.

The chain combines TRBV6-5 with TRBJ2-7; 8 bases are shared with TRBD1. Germline CDR1 reads MNHEY; CDR2 reads SVGAGI. V was pared by 2 bases and J by 4 bases, with 16 bases of the junction left unmatched. This CDR3 comprises 18 residues. The CDR3 loop is CASSYGYTGGGSVYEQYF. In DNA, the CDR3 is TGTGCCAGCAGTTACGGATATACAGGGGGTGGATCCGTTTACGAGCAGTACTTC.

This clonotype was counted many times. The chain is built from TRBV12-3 or TRBV12-4 and TRBJ1-3; D gene ambiguous. V was shortened by 4 bases and J by 0 bases, with 10 bases between the two germline ends. The CDR3 totals 15 residues. CDR3 in DNA: TGTGCCAGCAGTTCGGACTTCCTCTCTGGAAACACCATATATTTT. Translating gives CASSSDFLSGNTIYF.

This clonotype was counted ten times or more. The chain recombines TRBV20-1 with TRBJ1-4; maybe TRBD1 (6 bases). The germline V and J ends were trimmed by 3 bases and 10 bases, with 15 bases remaining between them. The CDR3 totals 13 residues. Looked up from germline, CDR1 is DFQATT and CDR2 is SNEGSKA (reference sequence). For the CDR3, the DNA is TGCAGTGCTAGCACGGGGGCTCCTGGAAAACTGTTTTTT. Protein product: CSASTGAPGKLFF.

This clonotype has ten or more counts. The rearrangement joins TRBV11-2 to TRBJ2-1, with 7 bases fitting TRBD1. Trimming cost V 3 bases and J 7 bases; bases outside gene matches: 9. There are 15 residues in the CDR3. Germline V CDR1 and CDR2: SGHAT, FQNNGV. CDR3 in DNA: TGTGCCAGCAGCTTTTCCGGACAGGTCCAGAATGAGCAGTTCTTC. The encoded protein is CASSFSGQVQNEQFF.

This clonotype was found many times. V usage is TRBV5-1 and J usage is TRBJ1-6; TRBD1 agrees at 7 bases. This CDR3 spans 15 amino acids. Unmatched junction bases numbered 7, after V lost 3 bases and J lost 7 bases. Per the germline V gene, CDR1 is SGHRS and CDR2 is YFSETQ. CDR3: CASSSRQGPNSPLHF. CDR3 coding DNA: TGCGCCAGCAGCTCGCGACAGGGCCCGAATTCACCCCTCCACTTT. The complete variable domain, with remaining parts taken from reference TRBV5-1 and TRBJ1-6, reads KAGVTQTPRYLIKTRGQQVTLSCSPISGHRSVSWYQQTPGQGLQFLFEYFSETQRNKGNFPGRFSGRQFSNSRSEMNVSTLELGDSALYLCASSSRQGPNSPLHFGNGTRLTVT.

This clonotype occurred many times. The chain carries TRBV9 and TRBJ2-3, with D maybe TRBD2 (6 bases). The CDR3 extends over 14 amino acids. Looked up from germline, CDR1 is SGDLS and CDR2 is YYNGEE. V shed 10 bases and J shed 4 bases, with 19 bases lying between them. As DNA, the CDR3 is TGTGCCGCATCCCCCGGGGGTAGGGCAGATACGCAGTATTTT. The encoded protein is CAASPGGRADTQYF.

In this sample, this clonotype turned up many times. The CDR3 protein is CASRGRRDEKLFF. CDR3 DNA: TGTGCCAGCAGGGGCCGGAGGGATGAAAAACTGTTTTTT. The chain couples TRBV7-2 to TRBJ1-4, with no clear D. Trimming removed 6 bases from V and 6 bases from J, with 11 bases in between. CDR1 and CDR2 from the germline V gene are SGHTA and FQGNSA. The CDR3 is made up of 13 amino acids. The full variable domain, in which reference TRBV7-2 and TRBJ1-4 provide the parts outside the CDR3, is GAGVSQSPSNKVTEKGKDVELRCDPISGHTALYWYRQSLGQGLEFLIYFQGNSAPDKSGLPSDRFSAERTGGSVSTLTIQRTQQEDSAVYLCASRGRRDEKLFFGSGTQLSVL.